This T cell receptor beta chain appears in the sequencing data of a study of response to subunit inactivated influenza vaccine. General study results and limits: The authors suggested that few new T cells are recruited per seasonal influenza vaccination.

This clonotype was seen only a few times. Antigen specificity is unknown. Germline assignment: CDR1 KGHSH and CDR2 LQKENI. V gave up 4 bases and J gave up 15 bases; unmatched junction bases: 11. This CDR3 is 13 amino acids long. TCRdb re-called the RT-PCR reads through MiXCR, storing one row per CDR3 protein. The data contain 560,000 or so distinct CDR3 sequences, under 9% of them singletons. This receptor was obtained from a man aged 45 to 75 who received an inactivated influenza vaccine. This sample comprised PBMCs from blood, obtained 23 months after vaccination. V gene TRBV18 combines with J gene TRBJ2-1; TRBD2 aligns across 8 bases. The CDR3: CASSLDPTSDPFF. The CDR3 coding sequence is TGTGCCAGCTCACTAGACCCGACTAGCGATCCGTTCTTC.